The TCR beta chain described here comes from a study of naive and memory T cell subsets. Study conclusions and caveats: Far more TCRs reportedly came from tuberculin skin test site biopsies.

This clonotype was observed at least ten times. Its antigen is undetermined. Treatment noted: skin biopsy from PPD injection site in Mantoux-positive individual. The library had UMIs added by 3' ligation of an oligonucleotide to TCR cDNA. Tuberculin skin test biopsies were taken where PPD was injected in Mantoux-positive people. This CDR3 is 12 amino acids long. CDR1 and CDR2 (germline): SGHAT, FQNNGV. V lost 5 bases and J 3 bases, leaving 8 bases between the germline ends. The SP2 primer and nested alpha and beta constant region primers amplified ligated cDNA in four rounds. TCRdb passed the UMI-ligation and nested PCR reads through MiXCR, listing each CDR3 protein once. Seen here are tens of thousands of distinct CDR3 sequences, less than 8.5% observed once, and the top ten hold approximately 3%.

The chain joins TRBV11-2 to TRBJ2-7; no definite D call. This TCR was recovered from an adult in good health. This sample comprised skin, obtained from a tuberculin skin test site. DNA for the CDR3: TGTGCCAGCAGCCCGAGTAACTACGAGCAGTACTTC. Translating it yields CASSPSNYEQYF.